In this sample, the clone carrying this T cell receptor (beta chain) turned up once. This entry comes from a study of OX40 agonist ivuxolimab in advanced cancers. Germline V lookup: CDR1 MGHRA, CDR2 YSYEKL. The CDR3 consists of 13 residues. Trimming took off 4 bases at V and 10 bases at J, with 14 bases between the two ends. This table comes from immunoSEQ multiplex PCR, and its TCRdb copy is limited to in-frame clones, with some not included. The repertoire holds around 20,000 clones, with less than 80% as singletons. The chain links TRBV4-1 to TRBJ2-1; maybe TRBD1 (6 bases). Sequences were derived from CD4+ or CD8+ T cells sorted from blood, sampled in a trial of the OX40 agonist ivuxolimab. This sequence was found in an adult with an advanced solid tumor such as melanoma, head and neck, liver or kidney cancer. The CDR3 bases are TGCGCCAGCAGCCCCCGTGGGGGCGGCGAGCAGTTCTTC. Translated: CASSPRGGGEQFF.